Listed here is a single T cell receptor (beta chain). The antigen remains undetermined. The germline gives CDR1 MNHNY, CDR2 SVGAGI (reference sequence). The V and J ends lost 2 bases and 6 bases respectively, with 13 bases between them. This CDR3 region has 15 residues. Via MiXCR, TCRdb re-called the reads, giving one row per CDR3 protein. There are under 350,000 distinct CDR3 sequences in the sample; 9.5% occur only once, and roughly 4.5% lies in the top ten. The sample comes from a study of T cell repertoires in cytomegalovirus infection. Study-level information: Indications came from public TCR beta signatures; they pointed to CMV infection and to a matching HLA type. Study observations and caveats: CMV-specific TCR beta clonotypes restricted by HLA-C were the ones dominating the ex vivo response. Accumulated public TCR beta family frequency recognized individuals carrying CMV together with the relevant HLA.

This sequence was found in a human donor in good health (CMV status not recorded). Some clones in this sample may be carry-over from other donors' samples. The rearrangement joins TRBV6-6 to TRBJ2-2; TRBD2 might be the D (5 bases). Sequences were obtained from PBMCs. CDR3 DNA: TGTGCCAGCAGTTACCTAGCCCCTGGGTCCGGGGAGCTGTTTTTT. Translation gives CASSYLAPGSGELFF.